This entry lists 27 T cell receptor beta chains sequenced from one sample in a study of blood T cell repertoires in COVID-19. Sequencing was performed with immunoSEQ multiplex PCR; in TCRdb, only in-frame clones are kept and a portion is missing. Of 90,000 to 95,000 clones listed, 88% are singletons. Sequencing used peripheral blood. The receptors originated from a woman of 80 years or more with active COVID-19.

This chain joins TRBV15 and TRBJ1-4; 8 bases agree with TRBD1. CDR1 is LNHNV and CDR2 is YYDKDF in the germline V gene (reference sequence). With V trimmed by 8 bases and J by 10 bases, 6 bases remained unmatched. There are 12 residues in the CDR3. The CDR3 DNA reads as TGTGCCACCGACAGGGGAGAAGGAAAACTGTTTTTT. It translates to CATDRGEGKLFF.

The CDR3 DNA reads as TGTGCCAGCAGCGTAGGGGGACTAGCGGGAGTGGGCTCCTACAATGAGCAGTTCTTC. This sequence encodes CASSVGGLAGVGSYNEQFF. This rearrangement joins TRBV9 to TRBJ2-1; TRBD2 aligns across 14 bases. V trimming: 0 bases; J trimming: 0 bases; junction bases outside the gene matches: 5. Germline CDR1 and CDR2: SGDLS and YYNGEE. CDR3 size: 19 residues.

This clone was observed a single time. The rearrangement uses TRBV5-5 and TRBJ2-2, with TRBD1 identical over 7 bases. Germline V gene lookup returns CDR1 SGHKS and CDR2 YYEKEE (reference sequence). This CDR3 region has 15 residues. J was trimmed by 2 bases and V by 3 bases; bases with no gene match: 4. CDR3 DNA sequence: TGTGCCAGCAGCTGGGGGACAGTAAACACCGGGGAGCTGTTTTTT. Its protein product is CASSWGTVNTGELFF.

This clone was seen only a few times. The chain joins TRBV14 to TRBJ2-1, with 8 positions matching TRBD2. Germline CDR1 reads SGHDN; CDR2 reads FVKESK. Trimming removed 3 bases from V and 9 bases from J; junction bases left unmatched: 7. The CDR3 runs to 14 residues. In nucleotides, the CDR3 is TGTGCCAGCAGCCAGGCCGGGACTAGGGGTGAGCAGTTCTTC. Translation: CASSQAGTRGEQFF.

The chain uses TRBV7-3 and TRBJ2-2; D call uncertain. The length of the CDR3 is 13 residues. The V gene's germline CDR1 is SGHTA and CDR2 FQGTGA. Between the trimmed V and J ends, which lost 5 bases and 7 bases, there was a span of 11 bases. CDR3 nucleotides: TGTGCCAGCAGCGGTCAGCGAGGCGGGGAGCTGTTTTTT. Its protein product is CASSGQRGGELFF.

This chain uses TRBV7-2 with TRBJ2-7, with 8 positions matching TRBD1. This CDR3 region has 14 residues. Per the germline V gene, CDR1 is SGHTA and CDR2 is FQGNSA. The V gene end was trimmed by 0 bases and the J gene end by 5 bases; junction bases not matched to a gene: 3. The CDR3 spells CASSLARQGNEQYF. The CDR3 DNA follows: TGTGCCAGCAGCTTAGCCAGACAGGGGAACGAGCAGTACTTC.

The rearrangement uses TRBV18 and TRBJ2-7; 9 bases are a match to TRBD1. Germline V gives CDR1 KGHSH, CDR2 LQKENI. The CDR3 is made up of 14 amino acids. The V gene end was trimmed by 4 bases and the J gene end by 4 bases; junction bases not matched to a gene: 5. The CDR3 spells CASSQDRGGYEQYF. The CDR3 region has the DNA TGTGCCAGCTCACAGGACAGGGGCGGGTACGAGCAGTACTTC.

The chain uses TRBV12-3 or TRBV12-4 and TRBJ2-1; the D gene is possibly TRBD2 (5 bases). V was clipped by 3 bases and J by 10 bases, with 10 bases between them. The CDR3 spans 12 residues. The CDR3 coding sequence is TGTGCCAGCAGTTTGAGAGTAGCGGAGCAGTTCTTC. Translated: CASSLRVAEQFF.

The rearrangement uses TRBV5-4 and TRBJ1-1, with 9 bases identical to TRBD1. The germline CDR1 and CDR2 sequences are SGHNT and YYREEE (reference sequence). J was trimmed by 0 bases and V by 5 bases; bases with no gene match: 8. The CDR3 extends over 16 amino acids. As DNA, the CDR3 is TGTGCCAGCAGGCCCGGGACAGGGCCAATGAACACTGAAGCTTTCTTT. Its translation: CASRPGTGPMNTEAFF.

J is TRBJ2-1 and V is TRBV18; possible D gene TRBD2, 5 bases. V lost 2 bases and J lost 1, with 6 bases in between. The CDR3 has 14 amino acids. Germline V lookup: CDR1 KGHSH, CDR2 LQKENI. CDR3 nucleotide sequence: TGTGCCAGCTCACCATTAGCGTCCTACAATGAGCAGTTCTTC. Amino acid sequence: CASSPLASYNEQFF.

The CDR3 coding sequence is TGTGCCAGCAGCGCAGTAGGGGGGACAGGGTTCACAGATACGCAGTATTTT. Translated, it gives CASSAVGGTGFTDTQYF. The chain uses TRBV9 and TRBJ2-3; 9 bases match TRBD1. Germline V gene sequence: CDR1 SGDLS, CDR2 YYNGEE. J was trimmed by 2 bases and V by 3 bases; bases with no gene match: 10. This CDR3 is 17 amino acids long.

V gene TRBV5-8 combines with J gene TRBJ2-7, with 7 bases lining up with TRBD2. CDR3 length: 14 amino acids. The ends lost 3 bases at V and 3 bases at J; junction bases unmatched: 6. Germline values: CDR1 SGHTS, CDR2 YDEGEE. In nucleotides, the CDR3 is TGTGCCAGCAGCTCCGGACTAGTTGACTACGAGCAGTACTTC. Residues: CASSSGLVDYEQYF.

This clone counts as large. This chain links TRBV9 with TRBJ1-1, with TRBD1 identical over 7 bases. Unmatched junction bases numbered 3, after V lost 0 bases and J lost 1 base. This CDR3 has 15 amino acids. Germline CDR1 SGDLS, CDR2 YYNGEE. As DNA, the CDR3 is TGTGCCAGCAGCGTAGAGGGGGCGGAGAACACTGAAGCTTTCTTT. Protein product: CASSVEGAENTEAFF. Complete variable domain (other parts from reference TRBV9 and TRBJ1-1): DSGVTQTPKHLITATGQRVTLRCSPRSGDLSVYWYQQSLDQGLQFLIQYYNGEERAKGNILERFSAQQFPDLHSELNLSSLELGDSALYFCASSVEGAENTEAFFGQGTRLTVV.

The CDR3 region is CASSTRLAEFNEQFF. DNA of the CDR3: TGTGCCAGTAGTACTCGACTAGCGGAGTTCAATGAGCAGTTCTTC. The V and J genes are TRBV19 and TRBJ2-1, with 9 nucleotides matching TRBD2. After removal of 4 bases from V and 6 bases from J, the junction contained 7 bases not matched to a gene. The CDR3 loop spans 15 amino acids. Per germline, CDR1 LNHDA and CDR2 SQIVND (reference sequence).

The V and J genes are TRBV21-1 and TRBJ2-2; TRBD2, the table's D call, lacks a check against the DNA. TRBV21-1 is classified as a pseudogene. There are 13 residues in the CDR3. CDR3 DNA: TGTGCCAGCACCCCTCTTTGCACCGGGGAGCTGTTTTTT. Amino acids: CASTPLCTGELFF.

V and J are TRBV28 and TRBJ2-6; the match to TRBD1 covers 12 bases. The germline V gene encodes CDR1 MDHEN and CDR2 SYDVKM. The V and J ends lost 5 bases and 3 bases, in that order; junction bases with no gene match: 11. CDR3 length: 19 residues. CDR3 residues: CASSRPPGQGAFGANVLTF. CDR3 sequence (DNA): TGTGCCAGCAGTCGGCCTCCGGGACAGGGGGCTTTTGGGGCCAACGTCCTGACTTTC.

The chain employs TRBV6-6 and TRBJ2-7; 10 nucleotides match TRBD1. Germline V gives CDR1 MNHNY, CDR2 SVGAGI (reference sequence). J gave up 0 bases and V 10 bases, and 9 bases lay outside the gene matches. The CDR3 sequence is 15 residues long. The CDR3 is CATAQRTGGSYEQYF. CDR3 in DNA: TGTGCCACCGCACAAAGGACAGGGGGCTCCTACGAGCAGTACTTC.

The V call is TRBV27, the J call TRBJ1-5; no clear D gene. V dropped 6 bases and J dropped 2 bases, with 14 bases sitting between them. CDR3 size: 15 residues. The germline CDR1 and CDR2 sequences are MNHEY and SMNVEV (reference sequence). The CDR3 DNA reads TGTGCCAGCAGAAAGAGAGGGCTTGGCAATCAGCCCCAGCATTTT. This gives the protein CASRKRGLGNQPQHF.

This clone was observed a handful of times. The V gene is TRBV7-9, the J gene TRBJ2-7; D unresolved. The CDR3 has 13 amino acids. Trimming took 5 bases from V and 2 from J, leaving 10 bases between them. The germline V gene has CDR1 SEHNR and CDR2 FQNEAQ (reference sequence). CDR3 sequence reads: CASSRGSPYEQYF. In nucleotides, the CDR3 is TGTGCCAGCAGCCGCGGATCGCCCTACGAGCAGTACTTC.

J is TRBJ2-2 and V is TRBV4-3; 9 positions match TRBD1. Germline assignment: CDR1 LGHNA and CDR2 YSLEER. The CDR3 runs to 16 residues. With V trimmed by 3 bases and J by 1 base, 3 bases remained unmatched. CDR3 residues: CASSQGTGQNTGELFF. As DNA, the CDR3 is TGCGCCAGCAGCCAGGGGACAGGGCAGAACACCGGGGAGCTGTTTTTT.

The CDR3 DNA reads as TGTGCCAGCAGCGGGGAGCCCACCTACGAGCAGTACTTC. It specifies CASSGEPTYEQYF. V usage is TRBV5-6 and J usage is TRBJ2-7; a possible D gene is TRBD2 (5 bases). Deletions cut 4 bases from V and 2 bases from J, with 10 bases between. Per the germline V gene, CDR1 is SGHDT and CDR2 is YYEEEE. This CDR3 region has 13 residues.

The rearrangement links TRBV7-2 to TRBJ1-3; 7 nucleotides agree with TRBD1. This CDR3 is 17 amino acids long. V lost 5 bases, J lost 2 bases, and 12 bases stayed unmatched. The germline gives CDR1 SGHTA, CDR2 FQGNSA. CDR3 sequence reads: CASSRSALQGAGNTIYF. The DNA of the CDR3 is TGTGCCAGCAGCCGTAGCGCGCTTCAGGGGGCTGGAAACACCATATATTTT. The whole variable domain, remainder taken from reference TRBV7-2 and TRBJ1-3, is GAGVSQSPSNKVTEKGKDVELRCDPISGHTALYWYRQSLGQGLEFLIYFQGNSAPDKSGLPSDRFSAERTGGSVSTLTIQRTQQEDSAVYLCASSRSALQGAGNTIYFGEGSWLTVV.

This clone was counted a few times. This chain links TRBV28 with TRBJ1-6; 12 positions agree with TRBD1. Germline V gene sequence: CDR1 MDHEN, CDR2 SYDVKM. The CDR3 extends over 15 amino acids. Trimming took 6 bases from V and 7 from J; bases not matched to a gene: 4. CDR3 nucleotides: TGTGCCAGCAGCCGGGGGACAGGGGGCAATTCACCCCTCCACTTT. It yields the protein CASSRGTGGNSPLHF.

The gene calls are TRBV18 and TRBJ2-3; 7 nucleotides match TRBD2. With 1 base clipped from V and 2 bases from J, the junction kept 3 bases outside the gene matches. Germline V CDR1 and CDR2: KGHSH, LQKENI. CDR3 length: 15 amino acids. The CDR3 is CASSPLGTTTDTQYF. The CDR3 DNA is TGTGCCAGCTCACCACTGGGGACTACCACAGATACGCAGTATTTT.

V is TRBV10-3 and J is TRBJ2-5; TRBD1 aligns across 7 bases. CDR1 ENHRY and CDR2 SYGVKD come from the germline V gene. Losses at the gene ends were 7 bases for V and 2 bases for J; bases not matched to a gene: 4. The CDR3 loop spans 13 amino acids. CDR3 sequence (DNA): TGTGCCATCAACGGACAGGTTCAAGAGACCCAGTACTTC. It codes for CAINGQVQETQYF.

The V call is TRBV7-9, the J call TRBJ1-1, with D uncertain. Deletions cut 7 bases from V and 0 bases from J, with 15 bases between. Germline CDR1 reads SEHNR; CDR2 reads FQNEAQ (reference sequence). The length of the CDR3 is 15 residues. The CDR3 region has the DNA TGTGCCAGCAAACTTTCGTCCTCCATGAACACTGAAGCTTTCTTT. This translates into CASKLSSSMNTEAFF.

This clone appeared a single time. The chain uses TRBV7-3 and TRBJ2-3; TRBD2 matches 7 bases. V gave up 0 bases and J gave up 2 bases; unmatched junction bases: 5. CDR3 size: 16 residues. Germline-derived CDR1 and CDR2 are SGHTA and FQGTGA. CDR3 nucleotide sequence: TGTGCCAGCAGCTTAACTGGCCTAGCGGACACAGATACGCAGTATTTT. Translating it yields CASSLTGLADTDTQYF.